The following is a T cell receptor (beta chain) sequence with its context. This entry belongs to a study of blood T cell repertoires in COVID-19. V was cut by 3 bases and J by 8 bases, with 19 bases left in between. The CDR3 covers 15 residues. CDR1 is SEHNR and CDR2 is FQNEAQ in the germline V gene (reference sequence). The method was immunoSEQ multiplex PCR; TCRdb's version includes in-frame clones alone and lacks a portion of them. In the table there are 200,000 or so clones, approximately 80% of which are singletons. The genes are TRBV7-9 and TRBJ1-2; D is perhaps TRBD1 (5 bases). The clonotype originates from a human donor in a cohort sampled during active COVID-19. Sequenced material: peripheral blood. Here the CDR3 reads CASSFGSQGDVGYTF. In DNA, the CDR3 is TGTGCCAGCAGCTTTGGCTCGCAGGGTGACGTCGGCTACACCTTC.